The 24 T cell receptor beta chains below come from one sample, sequenced in a study of blood T cell repertoires in COVID-19. Some clones are missing from TCRdb's copy, which holds only in-frame ones; the method was immunoSEQ multiplex PCR. The data show about 250,000 clones, nearly 95% seen once. The sample comprised peripheral blood. These receptors originate from a man under 40 with COVID-19, enrolled during active disease.

This clone showed up just once. J is TRBJ1-2 and V is TRBV6-1, with 11 bases that match TRBD1. This CDR3 spans 17 amino acids. CDR1 is MNHNS, CDR2 SASEGT, per germline. The V and J ends lost 1 base and 4 bases, in that order; junction bases with no gene match: 8. The CDR3 sequence: CASSEDLPGQGVYGYTF. The DNA of the CDR3 is TGTGCCAGCAGTGAAGACCTACCGGGACAGGGGGTCTATGGCTACACCTTC.

The V and J genes are TRBV7-2 and TRBJ1-1, with D perhaps TRBD1 (6 bases). The CDR3 totals 15 residues. The germline V gene has CDR1 SGHTA and CDR2 FQGNSA. V shed 0 bases and J shed 8 bases, with 16 bases lying between them. CDR3 protein: CASSLAMLGAGEAFF. CDR3 DNA sequence: TGTGCCAGCAGCTTAGCGATGTTGGGGGCCGGGGAAGCTTTCTTT.

This chain joins TRBV9 and TRBJ2-7; 8 bases align to TRBD1. CDR1 SGDLS and CDR2 YYNGEE come from the germline V gene. The CDR3 is 16 amino acids. Trimming took 3 bases from V and 2 from J; bases not matched to a gene: 10. The CDR3 nucleotides read TGTGCCAGCAGCGCGGGGACGGGACAGGCGACCTACGAGCAGTACTTC. It translates to CASSAGTGQATYEQYF.

The J gene is TRBJ2-2, the V gene TRBV5-1; possibly TRBD1 for D (6 bases). The length of the CDR3 is 15 residues. Germline CDR1 and CDR2: SGHRS and YFSETQ. V was trimmed by 2 bases and J by 4 bases, leaving 12 bases between them. As DNA, the CDR3 is TGCGCCAGCAGCTTACAGGGAGACGGCACCGGGGAGCTGTTTTTT. Protein: CASSLQGDGTGELFF.

This sequence joins TRBV14 and TRBJ2-7, with TRBD1 identical over 7 bases. Unmatched junction bases numbered 6, after V lost 1 base and J lost 3 bases. In germline, CDR1 is SGHDN, CDR2 FVKESK. This CDR3 contains 15 residues. The CDR3, as DNA: TGTGCCAGCAGCCAAGTACGACAGGGAAGCTACGAGCAGTACTTC. Protein sequence: CASSQVRQGSYEQYF.

The chain couples TRBV3-1 (or the pseudogene TRBV3-2) to TRBJ2-4, with 7 bases that match TRBD1. The CDR3 is 16 amino acids. V lost 5 bases and J lost 1; bases outside the gene matches: 8. The germline V gene has CDR1 LGHDT and CDR2 YNNKEL (reference sequence). The CDR3 nucleotides are TGTGCCAGCAGCAAGCAGACAGGGATGGCCAAAAACATTCAGTACTTC. The encoded protein is CASSKQTGMAKNIQYF.

The rearrangement joins TRBV5-4 to TRBJ2-1, with D hard to call. This CDR3 is built from 15 residues. Germline lookup yields CDR1 SGHNT and CDR2 YYREEE (reference sequence). Trimming cost V 2 bases and J 5 bases, with 14 bases left between them. The CDR3 spells CASSLMSPKHNEQFF. CDR3 nucleotides: TGTGCCAGCAGCTTAATGTCCCCTAAACACAATGAGCAGTTCTTC.

The chain couples TRBV16 to TRBJ2-7, with D perhaps TRBD2 (6 bases). Germline-derived CDR1 and CDR2 are KGHSY and FQNENV. Trimming removed 6 bases at V and 7 bases at J, with 19 bases between. The CDR3 has 14 amino acids. CDR3 in amino acids: CASRPLEGAGEQYF. The CDR3 nucleotides read TGTGCCAGCAGGCCATTGGAGGGTGCGGGGGAGCAGTACTTC.

This rearrangement joins TRBV5-5 to TRBJ2-7, with 10 bases matching TRBD1. V shed 3 bases and J 4 bases; nucleotides not matched to a gene: 7. The germline CDR1 and CDR2 sequences are SGHKS and YYEKEE (reference sequence). CDR3 length: 15 amino acids. The CDR3 protein is CASSYMTGGSYEQYF. The CDR3 DNA is TGTGCCAGCAGCTACATGACAGGGGGCAGTTACGAGCAGTACTTC.

V gene TRBV6-2 or TRBV6-3 combines with J gene TRBJ2-1, with D perhaps TRBD2 (5 bases). The CDR3 covers 15 residues. Germline V gene data show CDR1 as MNHEY and CDR2 as SVGEGT. V was cut by 6 bases and J by 9 bases, with 21 bases left in between. The CDR3 DNA reads TGTGCCAGCAGCCGAGACTTGGGAGTTTTTAGTGAGCAGTTCTTC. This codes for CASSRDLGVFSEQFF.

The chain links TRBV19 to TRBJ1-1; perhaps TRBD1 as D (6 bases). Germline CDR1 is LNHDA and CDR2 is SQIVND (reference sequence). Trimming took off 5 bases at V and 4 bases at J, with 11 bases between the two ends. The CDR3 sequence is 13 residues long. DNA of the CDR3: TGTGCCAGTAGTGTACAGGGTCCCACTGAAGCTTTCTTT. Its protein is CASSVQGPTEAFF.

This clone showed up just a few times. The rearrangement uses TRBV29-1 and TRBJ1-2, with D hard to call. Germline CDR1 SQVTM, CDR2 ANQGSEA. This CDR3 spans 15 amino acids. V gave up 3 bases and J gave up 4 bases, with 18 bases separating them. The CDR3 DNA reads TGCAGCGTTGAGGGCCCCGCCAGTAACCTCTATGGCTACACCTTC. Protein sequence: CSVEGPASNLYGYTF.

The chain joins TRBV9 to TRBJ2-1, with D tentatively TRBD2 (6 bases). Germline lookup yields CDR1 SGDLS and CDR2 YYNGEE. V was shortened by 3 bases and J by 3 bases, with 13 bases between the two germline ends. The CDR3 has 15 amino acids. The CDR3 coding sequence is TGTGCCAGCAGCGGTAGCGGTGGGAACTACAATGAGCAGTTCTTC. Its translation is CASSGSGGNYNEQFF.

The chain carries TRBV2 and TRBJ1-5; TRBD1 might be the D (5 bases). This CDR3 has 14 residues. Trimming removed 1 base from V and 6 bases from J, with 10 bases in between. Germline CDR1 SNHLY, CDR2 FYNNEI. This CDR3 reads CASSEVGGSQPQHF. In DNA, the CDR3 is TGTGCCAGCAGTGAAGTGGGGGGGAGTCAGCCCCAGCATTTT. The entire variable domain, with the rest obtained from reference TRBV2 and TRBJ1-5, is as follows: EPEVTQTPSHQVTQMGQEVILRCVPISNHLYFYWYRQILGQKVEFLVSFYNNEISEKSEIFDDQFSVERPDGSNFTLKIRSTKLEDSAMYFCASSEVGGSQPQHFGDGTRLSIL.

CDR3 residues: CASNGQAEAFF. Here the CDR3 DNA reads TGTGCCAGCAACGGACAGGCTGAAGCTTTCTTT. This chain uses TRBV6-5 with TRBJ1-1; TRBD1 matches 7 bases. Germline CDR1 reads MNHEY; CDR2 reads SVGAGI. The trim removed 7 bases at V and 6 bases at J, leaving 2 bases unmatched. The CDR3 runs 11 residues.

V is TRBV19 and J is TRBJ1-2; D gene uncertain. CDR1 and CDR2 from the germline V gene are LNHDA and SQIVND (reference sequence). The CDR3 extends over 16 amino acids. V was shortened by 0 bases and J by 6 bases, with 17 bases between the two germline ends. Here the CDR3 reads CASSIDATGSTNGYTF. The CDR3 DNA reads TGTGCCAGTAGTATAGACGCCACCGGGTCCACTAATGGCTACACCTTC.

The chain joins TRBV13 to TRBJ2-1; maybe TRBD2 (7 bases). The germline V gene has CDR1 PRHDT and CDR2 FYEKMQ (reference sequence). V lost 1 base and J 2 bases, leaving 12 bases between the germline ends. This CDR3 has 16 amino acids. The CDR3 nucleotides read TGTGCCAGCAGCTTAGATCGGGGGGCGGCCTACAATGAGCAGTTCTTC. Its protein is CASSLDRGAAYNEQFF.

The V gene is TRBV19, the J gene TRBJ2-1; D possibly corresponds to TRBD2 (6 bases). Trimming took off 8 bases at V and 8 bases at J, with 10 bases between the two ends. Germline V gene data show CDR1 as LNHDA and CDR2 as SQIVND (reference sequence). This CDR3 is 11 amino acids long. This CDR3 reads CASRGYDEQFF. The CDR3 bases are TGTGCCAGTCGGGGGTACGATGAGCAGTTCTTC.

The V gene is TRBV5-1, the J gene TRBJ2-5, with TRBD2 matching over 15 bases. The CDR3 runs to 18 residues. From germline, CDR1 is SGHRS and CDR2 YFSETQ. Losses at the gene ends were 4 bases for V and 0 bases for J; bases not matched to a gene: 7. The CDR3 reads CASSGGTSGGSYQETQYF. CDR3 nucleotide sequence: TGCGCCAGCAGCGGCGGGACTAGCGGGGGGTCGTACCAAGAGACCCAGTACTTC.

V is TRBV19 and J is TRBJ1-2; the match to TRBD1 covers 10 bases. V shed 7 bases, J shed 5 bases, and the junction held 4 bases outside the gene matches. This CDR3 region has 13 residues. Germline CDR1 is LNHDA and CDR2 is SQIVND (reference sequence). CDR3 loop: CASTWDRGYGYTF. In DNA form, the CDR3 reads TGTGCCAGTACCTGGGACAGGGGATATGGCTACACCTTC.

J is TRBJ2-7 and V is TRBV5-1; 7 nucleotides align to TRBD2. The germline gives CDR1 SGHRS, CDR2 YFSETQ. Unmatched junction bases numbered 9, after V lost 4 bases and J lost 2 bases. The CDR3 loop spans 15 amino acids. The CDR3 loop reads CASSPGEGTPYEQYF. Here the CDR3 DNA reads TGCGCCAGCAGCCCTGGGGAGGGTACCCCCTACGAGCAGTACTTC.

This chain links TRBV28 with TRBJ1-5; 9 nucleotides line up with TRBD1. Germline CDR1 is MDHEN and CDR2 is SYDVKM. J lost 6 bases, V lost 6 bases, and 12 bases had no gene match. The CDR3 spans 16 residues. The CDR3 spells CASSRYRGRLGQPQHF. DNA for the CDR3: TGTGCCAGCAGCAGATACAGGGGGCGCTTAGGTCAGCCCCAGCATTTT. Full variable domain (remainder filled in from reference TRBV28 and TRBJ1-5): DVKVTQSSRYLVKRTGEKVFLECVQDMDHENMFWYRQDPGLGLRLIYFSYDVKMKEKGDIPEGYSVSREKKERFSLILESASTNQTSMYLCASSRYRGRLGQPQHFGDGTRLSIL.

Details on this clone: The same CDR3 is also encoded by other DNA sequences in this sample. The chain carries TRBV11-2 and TRBJ2-1; 10 nucleotides agree with TRBD1. CDR3 length equals 15 residues. V was pared by 4 bases and J by 7 bases, with 7 bases of the junction left unmatched. CDR1 is SGHAT, CDR2 FQNNGV, per germline. CDR3 protein: CASSSGQGVTNEQFF. DNA of the CDR3: TGTGCCAGCAGCTCTGGACAGGGGGTTACAAATGAGCAGTTCTTC.

This chain links TRBV2 with TRBJ1-6; weak D call: TRBD1 (6 bases). The CDR3 length is 15 residues. The V gene lost 7 bases and the J gene lost 10 bases, with 20 bases spanning the gap. Germline V lookup: CDR1 SNHLY, CDR2 FYNNEI. Written as DNA, the CDR3 is TGTGCCAGCACCTACAGGGTGGCCCCGGGATCACCCCTCCACTTT. It codes for CASTYRVAPGSPLHF.